This TCR beta chain comes out of a study of human T cells and chemical hapten exposure. The wider study: Researchers reported sensitizing an approximately 2 cm by approximately 2 cm upper inner arm skin site with 2% DPC. Patients, mostly women, had alopecia areata, alopecia totalis or alopecia universalis.

Indicated time point: pre-sensitization, week 0. Treatment reported: therapeutic diphenylcyclopropenone sensitization with weekly scalp DPC. This clonotype was seen more than once but under ten times. TCRdb itself ran the RACE reads through MiXCR, one entry per CDR3 protein. The sample records about 39,000 distinct CDR3 sequences, over 10% being singletons. Germline CDR1 and CDR2: SGHTA and FQGTGA. The CDR3 spans 15 residues. The junction had 9 bases not matched to a gene; V was cut back by 5 bases and J by 7 bases. The rearrangement uses TRBV7-3 and TRBJ2-1, with 9 bases fitting TRBD2. The sequenced sample was whole blood, obtained in connection with sensitization to the hapten diphenylcyclopropenone (DPC). This receptor was obtained from a woman aged 25-40 years with alopecia areata. Some clones in this sample may be carry-over from other donors' samples. CDR3 DNA sequence: TGTGCCAGCAGCCCCACTAGAAGCGGGAGGAATGAGCAGTTCTTC. Translating it yields CASSPTRSGRNEQFF. The whole variable domain, remainder taken from reference TRBV7-3 and TRBJ2-1, is GAGVSQTPSNKVTEKGKYVELRCDPISGHTALYWYRQSLGQGPEFLIYFQGTGAADDSGLPNDRFFAVRPEGSVSTLKIQRTERGDSAVYLCASSPTRSGRNEQFFGPGTRLTVL.